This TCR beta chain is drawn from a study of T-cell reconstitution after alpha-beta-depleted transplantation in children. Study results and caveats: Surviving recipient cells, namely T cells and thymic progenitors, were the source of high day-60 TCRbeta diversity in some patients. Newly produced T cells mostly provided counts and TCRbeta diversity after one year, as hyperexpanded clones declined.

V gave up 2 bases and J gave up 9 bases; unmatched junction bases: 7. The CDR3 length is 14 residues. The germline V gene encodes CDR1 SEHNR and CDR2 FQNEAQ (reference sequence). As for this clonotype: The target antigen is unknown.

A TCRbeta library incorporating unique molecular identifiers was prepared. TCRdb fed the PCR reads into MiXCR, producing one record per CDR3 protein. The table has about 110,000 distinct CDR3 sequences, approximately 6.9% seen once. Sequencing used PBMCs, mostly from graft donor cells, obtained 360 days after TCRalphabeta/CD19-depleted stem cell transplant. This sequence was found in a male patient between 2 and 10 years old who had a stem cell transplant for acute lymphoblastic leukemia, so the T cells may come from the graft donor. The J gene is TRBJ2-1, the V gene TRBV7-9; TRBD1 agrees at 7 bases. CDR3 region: CASSLPDRKSEQFF. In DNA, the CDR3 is TGTGCCAGCAGCTTACCGGACAGGAAGAGTGAGCAGTTCTTC.